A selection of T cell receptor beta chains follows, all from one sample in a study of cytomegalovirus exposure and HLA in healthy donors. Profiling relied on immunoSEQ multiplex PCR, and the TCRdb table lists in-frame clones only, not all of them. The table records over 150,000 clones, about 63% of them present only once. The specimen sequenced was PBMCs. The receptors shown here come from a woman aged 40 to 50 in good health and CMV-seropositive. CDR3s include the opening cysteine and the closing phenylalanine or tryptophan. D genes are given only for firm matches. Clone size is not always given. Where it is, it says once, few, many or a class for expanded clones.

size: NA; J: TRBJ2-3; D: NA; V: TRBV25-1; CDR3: CASSEGPSTDTQYF; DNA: TGTGCCAGCAGTGAAGGCCCTAGCACAGATACGCAGTATTTT
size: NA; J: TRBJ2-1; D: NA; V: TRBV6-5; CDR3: CASSLHAPGSNEQFF; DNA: TGTGCCAGCAGCCTACATGCCCCAGGGTCCAATGAGCAGTTCTTC
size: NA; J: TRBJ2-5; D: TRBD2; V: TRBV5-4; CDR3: CASSPGTSGGAPTETQYF; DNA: TGTGCCAGCAGCCCTGGGACTAGCGGGGGGGCCCCCACGGAGACCCAGTACTTC
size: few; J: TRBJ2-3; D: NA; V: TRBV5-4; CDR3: CASSLAITGVSADTQYF; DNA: TGTGCCAGCAGCTTGGCCATAACGGGAGTATCGGCAGATACGCAGTATTTT
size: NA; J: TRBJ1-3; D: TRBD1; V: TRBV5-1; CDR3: CASSQRTGGTGNTIYF; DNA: TGCGCCAGCAGCCAGAGGACAGGGGGTACTGGAAACACCATATATTTT
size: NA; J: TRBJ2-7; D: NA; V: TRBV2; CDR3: CASSDQGLYEQYF; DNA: TGTGCCAGCAGTGATCAGGGGCTCTACGAGCAGTACTTC
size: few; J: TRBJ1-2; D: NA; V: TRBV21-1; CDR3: CASSKVQGIGYTF; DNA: TGTGCCAGCAGCAAAGTTCAGGGAATTGGCTACACCTTC
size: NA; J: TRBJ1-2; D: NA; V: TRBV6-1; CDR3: CASSAYDRTYGYTF; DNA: TGTGCCAGCAGTGCCTATGACAGGACCTATGGCTACACCTTC
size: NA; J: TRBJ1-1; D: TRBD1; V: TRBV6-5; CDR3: CASSYTTGVNTEAFF; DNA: TGTGCCAGCAGTTACACGACAGGGGTGAACACTGAAGCTTTCTTT
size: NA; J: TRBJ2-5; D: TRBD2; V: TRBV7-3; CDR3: CASSLNAGVQETQYF; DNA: TGTGCCAGCAGCTTAAATGCGGGAGTTCAAGAGACCCAGTACTTC
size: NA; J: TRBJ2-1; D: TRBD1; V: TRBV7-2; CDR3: CASSLATGGNEQFF; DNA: TGTGCCAGCAGCTTAGCGACAGGGGGTAATGAGCAGTTCTTC
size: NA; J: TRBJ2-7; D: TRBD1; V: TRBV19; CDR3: CASSIDSGQGTYEQYF; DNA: TGTGCCAGTAGTATAGATAGCGGACAGGGAACCTACGAGCAGTACTTC
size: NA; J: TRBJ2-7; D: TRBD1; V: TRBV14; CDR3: CASSQATGGMYEQYF; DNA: TGTGCCAGCAGCCAGGCGACAGGGGGCATGTACGAGCAGTACTTC
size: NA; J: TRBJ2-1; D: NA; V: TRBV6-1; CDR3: CASRAQGSRNEQFF; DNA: TGTGCCAGCAGAGCGCAGGGGTCGCGCAATGAGCAGTTCTTC
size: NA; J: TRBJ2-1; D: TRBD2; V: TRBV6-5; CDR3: CASRPGTSGSGRFF; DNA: TGTGCCAGCAGACCGGGGACTAGCGGGAGTGGGCGGTTCTTC
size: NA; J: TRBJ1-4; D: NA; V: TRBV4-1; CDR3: CASSDRTRDEKLFF; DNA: TGCGCCAGCAGCGACAGGACCCGGGATGAAAAACTGTTTTTT
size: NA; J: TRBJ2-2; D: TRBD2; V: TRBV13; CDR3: CASSLEALAAGELFF; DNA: TGTGCCAGCAGCTTAGAAGCACTAGCGGCTGGGGAGCTGTTTTTT
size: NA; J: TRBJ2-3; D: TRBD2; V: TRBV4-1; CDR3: CASSRTGLAGTDTQYF; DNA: TGCGCCAGCAGCCGGACGGGACTAGCGGGAACAGATACGCAGTATTTT
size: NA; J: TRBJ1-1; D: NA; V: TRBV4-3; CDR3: CASSRGPQLTMNTEAFF; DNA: TGCGCCAGCAGCCGCGGTCCTCAACTAACCATGAACACTGAAGCTTTCTTT
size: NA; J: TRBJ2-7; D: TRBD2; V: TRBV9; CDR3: CASSAGSGNAYEQYF; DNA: TGTGCCAGCAGCGCGGGAAGCGGGAACGCCTACGAGCAGTACTTC
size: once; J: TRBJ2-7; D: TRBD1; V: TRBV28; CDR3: CATLDRVRYEQYF; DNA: TGTGCCACCCTAGACAGGGTCCGCTACGAGCAGTACTTC
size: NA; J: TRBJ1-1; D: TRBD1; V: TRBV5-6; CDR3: CASSLTGEAFF; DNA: TGTGCCAGCAGCCTGACAGGGGAAGCTTTCTTT
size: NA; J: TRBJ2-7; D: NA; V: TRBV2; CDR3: CASSELGQAPSYEQYF; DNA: TGTGCCAGCAGTGAATTGGGGCAGGCACCATCCTACGAGCAGTACTTC
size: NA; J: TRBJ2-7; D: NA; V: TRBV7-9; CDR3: CASSLAAGTTSDAYEQYF; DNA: TGTGCCAGCAGCTTAGCGGCAGGGACAACCAGTGATGCCTACGAGCAGTACTTC
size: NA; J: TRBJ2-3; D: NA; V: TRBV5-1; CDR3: CASSLVGSPRTTDTQYF; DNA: TGCGCCAGCAGCTTGGTAGGGAGTCCGAGGACCACAGATACGCAGTATTTT
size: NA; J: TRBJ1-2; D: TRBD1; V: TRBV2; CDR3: CASSVTGDYGYTF; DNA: TGTGCCAGCAGTGTCACAGGGGACTATGGCTACACCTTC
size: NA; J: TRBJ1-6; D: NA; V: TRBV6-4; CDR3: CASRPTENSPLHF; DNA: TGTGCCAGCAGGCCGACAGAAAATTCACCCCTCCACTTT
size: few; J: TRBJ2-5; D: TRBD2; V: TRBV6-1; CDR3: CASGGGRDETQYF; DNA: TGTGCCAGCGGAGGAGGGAGGGATGAGACCCAGTACTTC
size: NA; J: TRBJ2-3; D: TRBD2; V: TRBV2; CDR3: CASGGEPGLAGTDTQYF; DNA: TGTGCCAGCGGTGGGGAACCGGGACTAGCGGGGACAGATACGCAGTATTTT
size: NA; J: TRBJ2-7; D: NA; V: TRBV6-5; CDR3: CASSRGLSSYEQYF; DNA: TGTGCCAGCAGTAGGGGACTTAGCTCCTACGAGCAGTACTTC
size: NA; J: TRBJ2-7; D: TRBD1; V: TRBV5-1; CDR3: CASSLGQGLTYEQYF; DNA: TGCGCCAGCAGCTTGGGACAGGGGCTGACCTACGAGCAGTACTTC
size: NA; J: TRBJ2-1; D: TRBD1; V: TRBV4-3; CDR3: CASSRLTGAYNEQFF; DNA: TGCGCCAGCAGCCGATTGACAGGGGCCTACAATGAGCAGTTCTTC
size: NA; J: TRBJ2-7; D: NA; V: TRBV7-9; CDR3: CASSLQAEQYF; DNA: TGTGCCAGCAGCTTACAGGCCGAGCAGTACTTC
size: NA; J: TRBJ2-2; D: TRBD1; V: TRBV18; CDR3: CASSELTGGDTGELFF; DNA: TGTGCCAGCTCAGAACTGACAGGGGGCGACACCGGGGAGCTGTTTTTT
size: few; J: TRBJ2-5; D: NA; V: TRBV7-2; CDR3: CASSLIGGGVRETQYF; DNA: TGTGCCAGCAGCTTAATAGGGGGTGGGGTCCGGGAGACCCAGTACTTC
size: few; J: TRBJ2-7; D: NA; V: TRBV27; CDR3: CASSFRGEALEQYF; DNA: TGTGCCAGCAGTTTCCGGGGTGAGGCTCTCGAGCAGTACTTC
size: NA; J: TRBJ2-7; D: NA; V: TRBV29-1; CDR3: CSVAQGSLGEQYF; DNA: TGCAGCGTTGCCCAGGGCAGCTTGGGAGAGCAGTACTTC
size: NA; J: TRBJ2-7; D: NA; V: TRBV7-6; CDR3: CASSPAGRYEQYF; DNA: TGTGCCAGCAGCCCTGCGGGGCGGTACGAGCAGTACTTC
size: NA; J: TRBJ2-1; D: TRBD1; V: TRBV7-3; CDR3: CASTSGQGTNEQFF; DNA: TGTGCCAGCACCTCGGGACAGGGCACCAATGAGCAGTTCTTC
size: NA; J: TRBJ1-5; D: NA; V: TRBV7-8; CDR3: CASSLAGWQGFNQPQHF; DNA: TGTGCCAGCAGCTTAGCGGGGTGGCAGGGGTTCAATCAGCCCCAGCATTTT
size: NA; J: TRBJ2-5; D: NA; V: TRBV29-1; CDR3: CSVKGRYQETQYF; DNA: TGCAGTGTAAAGGGGCGATACCAAGAGACCCAGTACTTC
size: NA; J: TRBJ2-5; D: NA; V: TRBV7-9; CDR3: CASSFFPGTQYF; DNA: TGTGCCAGCAGCTTTTTCCCAGGGACCCAGTACTTC
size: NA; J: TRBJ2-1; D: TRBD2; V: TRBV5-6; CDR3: CASSRGDEQFF; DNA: TGTGCCAGCAGCCGGGGGGATGAGCAGTTCTTC
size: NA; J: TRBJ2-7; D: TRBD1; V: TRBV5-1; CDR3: CASSWYRQGVPYEQYF; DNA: TGCGCCAGCAGCTGGTATCGACAGGGGGTTCCCTACGAGCAGTACTTC